The T cell receptor beta chain described here comes from a study of blood T cells in healthy people across ages. Study-level results: Among long-lived donors, naive CD4+ cells were more numerous and diversity higher than in aged donors. Estimated diversity that came from one million T cells was considered an underestimate.

This CDR3 comprises 15 residues. Trimming stripped 3 bases from V and 2 bases from J, with 12 bases between. CDR1 SGHTA and CDR2 FQGNSA come from the germline V gene. Those donating, healthy Caucasian individuals from Russia, were aged about 6 to 95. Together with a sample-barcoded 5' primer, a J-beta primer mix was included in a second PCR lasting roughly 6 to 12 cycles. Every cDNA was tagged by a template-switch adaptor with 12 random nucleotides. TCRdb called the 5' RACE reads again in MiXCR, with one record for every CDR3 protein. Seen here are about 1,500,000 distinct CDR3 sequences, 28% observed once, and the top ten hold over 7%. There are a few counts of this clonotype. Its antigen remains unknown.

J is TRBJ2-3 and V is TRBV7-2; a possible D gene is TRBD2 (6 bases). The sample consisted of blood. The source is a woman between 25 and 40 years old in good health. The CDR3 coding sequence is TGTGCCAGCAGCTTCCGTAGCGGATACACAGATACGCAGTATTTT. Protein sequence: CASSFRSGYTDTQYF.